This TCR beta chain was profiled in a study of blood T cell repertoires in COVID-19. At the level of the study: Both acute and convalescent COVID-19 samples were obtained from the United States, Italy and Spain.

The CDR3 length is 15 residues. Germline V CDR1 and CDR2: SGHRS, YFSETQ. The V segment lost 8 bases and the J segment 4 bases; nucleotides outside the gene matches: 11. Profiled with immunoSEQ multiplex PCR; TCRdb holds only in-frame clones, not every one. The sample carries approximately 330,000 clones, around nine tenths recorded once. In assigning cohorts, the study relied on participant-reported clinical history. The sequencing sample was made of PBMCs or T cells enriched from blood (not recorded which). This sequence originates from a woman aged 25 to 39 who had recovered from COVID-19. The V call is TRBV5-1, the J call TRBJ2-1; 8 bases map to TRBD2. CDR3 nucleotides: TGCGCCAGTACTTGGAGCGGGAGCCCATACAATGAGCAGTTCTTC. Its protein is CASTWSGSPYNEQFF. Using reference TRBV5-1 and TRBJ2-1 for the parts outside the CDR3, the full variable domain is KAGVTQTPRYLIKTRGQQVTLSCSPISGHRSVSWYQQTPGQGLQFLFEYFSETQRNKGNFPGRFSGRQFSNSRSEMNVSTLELGDSALYLCASTWSGSPYNEQFFGPGTRLTVL.